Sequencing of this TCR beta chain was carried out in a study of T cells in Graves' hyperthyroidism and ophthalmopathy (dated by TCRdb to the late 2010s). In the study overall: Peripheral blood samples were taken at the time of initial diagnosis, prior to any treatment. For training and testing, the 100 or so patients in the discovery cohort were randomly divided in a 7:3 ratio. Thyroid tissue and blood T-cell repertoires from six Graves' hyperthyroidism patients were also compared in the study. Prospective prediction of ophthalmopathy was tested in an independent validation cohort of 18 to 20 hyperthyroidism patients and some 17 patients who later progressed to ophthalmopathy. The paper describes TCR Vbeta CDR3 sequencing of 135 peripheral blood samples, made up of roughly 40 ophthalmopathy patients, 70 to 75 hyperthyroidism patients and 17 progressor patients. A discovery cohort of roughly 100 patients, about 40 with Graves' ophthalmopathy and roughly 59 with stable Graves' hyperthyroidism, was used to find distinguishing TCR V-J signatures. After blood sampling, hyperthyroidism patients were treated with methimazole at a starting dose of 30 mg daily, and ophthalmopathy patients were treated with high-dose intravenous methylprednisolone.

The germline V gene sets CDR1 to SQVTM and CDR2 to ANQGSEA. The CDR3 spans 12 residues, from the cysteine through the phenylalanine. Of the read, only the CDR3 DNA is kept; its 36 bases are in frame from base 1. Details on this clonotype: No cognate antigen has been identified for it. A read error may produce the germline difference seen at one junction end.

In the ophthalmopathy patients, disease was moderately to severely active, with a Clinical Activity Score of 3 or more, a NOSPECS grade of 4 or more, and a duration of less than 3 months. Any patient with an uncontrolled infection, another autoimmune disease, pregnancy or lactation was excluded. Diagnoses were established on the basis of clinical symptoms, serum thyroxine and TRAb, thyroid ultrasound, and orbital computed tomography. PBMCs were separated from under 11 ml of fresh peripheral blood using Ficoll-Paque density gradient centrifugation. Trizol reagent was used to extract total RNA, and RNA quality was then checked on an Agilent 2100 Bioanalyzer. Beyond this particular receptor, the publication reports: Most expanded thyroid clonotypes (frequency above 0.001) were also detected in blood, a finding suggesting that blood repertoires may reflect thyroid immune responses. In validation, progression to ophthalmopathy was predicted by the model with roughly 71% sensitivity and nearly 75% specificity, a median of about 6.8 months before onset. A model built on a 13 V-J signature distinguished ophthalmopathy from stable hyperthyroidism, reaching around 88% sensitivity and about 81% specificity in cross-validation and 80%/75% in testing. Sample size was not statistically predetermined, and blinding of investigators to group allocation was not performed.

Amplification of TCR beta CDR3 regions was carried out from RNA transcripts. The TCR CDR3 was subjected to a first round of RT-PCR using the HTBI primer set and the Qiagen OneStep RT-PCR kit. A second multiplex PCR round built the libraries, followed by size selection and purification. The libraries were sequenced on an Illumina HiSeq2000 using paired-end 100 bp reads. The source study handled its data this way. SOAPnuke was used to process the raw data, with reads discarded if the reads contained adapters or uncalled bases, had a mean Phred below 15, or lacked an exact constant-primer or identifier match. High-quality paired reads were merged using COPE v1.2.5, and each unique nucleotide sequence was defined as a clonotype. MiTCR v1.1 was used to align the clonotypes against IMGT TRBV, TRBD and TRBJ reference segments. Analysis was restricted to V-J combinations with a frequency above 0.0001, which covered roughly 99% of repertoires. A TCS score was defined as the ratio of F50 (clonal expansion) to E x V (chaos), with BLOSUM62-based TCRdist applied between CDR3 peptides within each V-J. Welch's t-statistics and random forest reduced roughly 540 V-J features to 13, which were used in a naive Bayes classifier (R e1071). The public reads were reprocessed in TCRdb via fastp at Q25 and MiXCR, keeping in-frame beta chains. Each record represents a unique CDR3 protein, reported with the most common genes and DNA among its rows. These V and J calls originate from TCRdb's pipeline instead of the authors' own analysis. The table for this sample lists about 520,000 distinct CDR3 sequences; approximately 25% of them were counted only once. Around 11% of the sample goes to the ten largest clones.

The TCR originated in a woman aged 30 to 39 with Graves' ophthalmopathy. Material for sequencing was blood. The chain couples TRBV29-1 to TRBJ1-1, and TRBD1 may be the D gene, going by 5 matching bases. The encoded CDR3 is CSVGGQGTEACF. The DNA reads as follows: TGCAGCGTTGGGGGTCAGGGAACTGAAGCTTGCTTT.